This T cell receptor beta chain appears in the sequencing data of a study of cytomegalovirus exposure and HLA in healthy donors. Remarks on this clone: Its antigen remains unidentified.

The CDR3 covers 16 residues. Germline CDR1 and CDR2: MNHEY and SVGAGI. The V gene lost 2 bases and the J gene lost 4 bases, with 18 bases spanning the gap. Points from the study as a whole: In a later analysis, a genetic analysis reported fewer productive-TCR N-insertions in an Asian-associated ancestry cluster than the cohort average. TCR beta V- and J-gene trimming, according to a later analysis, was linked to a missense DCLRE1C variant. Earlier analysis yielded a pattern in which most TCR beta V segments were productive about 87% or about 30% of the time.

Use of 60 Vbeta and 13 Jbeta primers characterized the PCR. The assay was immunoSEQ multiplex PCR, and TCRdb's table has in-frame clones only and misses some. The table lists roughly 100,000 clones, 78% of them singletons, with about 3% in the top ten. All donors participated as healthy donors of bone marrow. The chain employs TRBV6-5 and TRBJ2-7, with a possible D match to TRBD1 (5 bases). The receptor was derived from a woman aged 40 to 49 in good health and CMV-seronegative. Material for sequencing was PBMCs. In DNA, the CDR3 is TGTGCCAGCAGTTACGCCAGGGTCCTCGCTTTTTACGAGCAGTACTTC. Its protein product is CASSYARVLAFYEQYF.